This TCR beta chain was sequenced for a study of cytomegalovirus exposure and HLA in healthy donors. Overall study findings and caveats: A highly shared variant cluster was judged a likely technical artifact.

This clone was counted between two and nine times. Its antigen is not known. At one end, the junction sequence differs from germline, possibly due to a read error. The PCR ran on 60 Vbeta and 13 Jbeta primers. Only in-frame clones appear in the TCRdb table, and some are missing; sequencing was by immunoSEQ multiplex PCR. This sample has approximately 150,000 clones, with roughly 80% found just once. The origin of this receptor is a woman aged 50 to 60 in good health and CMV-seronegative. What was sequenced was PBMCs.

CDR3 sequence: CASSIRQNYDYTF. CDR3 DNA: TGTGCCAGTAGTATCCGACAGAACTATGACTACACCTTC. The rearrangement uses TRBV19 and TRBJ1-2; TRBD1 might be the D (5 bases). Germline V gene sequence: CDR1 LNHDA, CDR2 SQIVND (reference sequence). This CDR3 comprises 13 residues.